This T cell receptor (beta chain) was sequenced during a study of blood T cell repertoires in COVID-19. At the level of the study: The cDNA or gDNA used as material had been derived from T cells, B-cell-depleted T cells, or PBMCs.

The CDR3 has 11 amino acids. CDR1 and CDR2 (germline): WSHSY, SAAADI. The V and J ends lost 8 bases and 6 bases, in that order; junction bases with no gene match: 1. Sequenced by immunoSEQ multiplex PCR; TCRdb stores in-frame clones only, minus some. This table has hundreds of thousands of clones, almost 90% appearing once. The clonotype comes from an elderly man with acute or convalescent COVID-19. Sequencing used peripheral blood. The rearrangement joins TRBV10-2 to TRBJ1-2; 9 bases are a match to TRBD1. CDR3 in amino acids: CASGDRDGYTF. The DNA of the CDR3 is TGCGCCAGCGGGGACAGGGATGGCTACACCTTC.